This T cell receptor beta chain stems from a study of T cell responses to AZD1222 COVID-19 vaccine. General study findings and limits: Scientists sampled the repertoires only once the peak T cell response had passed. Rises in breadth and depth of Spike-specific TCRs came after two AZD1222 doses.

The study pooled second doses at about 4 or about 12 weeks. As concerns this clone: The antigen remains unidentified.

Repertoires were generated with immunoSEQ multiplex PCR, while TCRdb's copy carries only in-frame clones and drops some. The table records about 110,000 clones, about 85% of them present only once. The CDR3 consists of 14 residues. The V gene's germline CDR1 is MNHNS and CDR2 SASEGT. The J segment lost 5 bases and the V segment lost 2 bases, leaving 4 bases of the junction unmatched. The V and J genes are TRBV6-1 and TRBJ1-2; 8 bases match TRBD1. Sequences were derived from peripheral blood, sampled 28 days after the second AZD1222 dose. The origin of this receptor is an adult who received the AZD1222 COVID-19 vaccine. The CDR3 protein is CASSERQGAYGYTF. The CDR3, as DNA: TGTGCCAGCAGTGAACGGCAGGGGGCGTATGGCTACACCTTC.